This T cell receptor (beta chain) came from a study of blood T cell repertoires in COVID-19. Study as a whole: COVID-19 samples collected from the United States, Italy and Spain covered acute and convalescent phases.

Participants spanned ages about 18 to 89 years and resided in 20 to 30 US areas. Original processing methods: Researchers report that nucleated cell counts were estimated from reference gene primer amplification. Method: immunoSEQ multiplex PCR; TCRdb's copy keeps in-frame clones and lacks some. D and trimming were read from the DNA, whereas the V and J calls and clone size are those reported in that table. The table shows about 330,000 clones, with nearly 90% occurring only once. Trimming cost V 5 bases and J 7 bases; bases outside gene matches: 4. Germline values: CDR1 SGHTA, CDR2 FQGNSA. The CDR3 runs to 14 residues.

The chain is built from TRBV7-2 and TRBJ1-6, with 8 bases that match TRBD1. Sequenced input: PBMCs or T cells enriched from blood (not recorded which). The receptor's source is a woman in her twenties or thirties who had recovered from COVID-19. CDR3 DNA sequence: TGTGCCAGCAGCACCCGACAGGGGAATTCACCCCTCCACTTT. Its protein product is CASSTRQGNSPLHF.